Described below is a single T cell receptor (beta chain) sequence and its context. Its antigen remains unidentified. The CDR3 extends over 15 amino acids. Germline V gene sequence: CDR1 MNHEY, CDR2 SVGAGI. V was clipped by 6 bases and J by 6 bases; unmatched bases: 10. The source of the sample is a study of cytomegalovirus exposure and HLA in healthy donors. Healthy people donating bone marrow made up the donors. Notes on the study in general: After further analysis at a later stage, roughly 16,000 TCR beta sequences were associated with HLA alleles at 0.05 false discovery rate. A later analysis linked a missense DCLRE1C variant to TCR beta V- and J-gene trimming. Beyond CMV serostatus, there was no information to go on about immune exposure.

PCR involved 60 Vbeta and 13 Jbeta primers. Libraries were prepared by immunoSEQ multiplex PCR; TCRdb keeps only in-frame clonotypes and omits some of them. The table records about 190,000 clones, 82% of them present only once. The V and J genes are TRBV6-5 and TRBJ2-7; 11 nucleotides agree with TRBD2. The sequence was obtained from a woman between 18 and 30 years old in good health and CMV-seronegative. The sequencing input was PBMCs. The CDR3 coding sequence is TGTGCCAGCAGCCCGTTGACTAGCGGGACTCTCGAGCAGTACTTC. This codes for CASSPLTSGTLEQYF.